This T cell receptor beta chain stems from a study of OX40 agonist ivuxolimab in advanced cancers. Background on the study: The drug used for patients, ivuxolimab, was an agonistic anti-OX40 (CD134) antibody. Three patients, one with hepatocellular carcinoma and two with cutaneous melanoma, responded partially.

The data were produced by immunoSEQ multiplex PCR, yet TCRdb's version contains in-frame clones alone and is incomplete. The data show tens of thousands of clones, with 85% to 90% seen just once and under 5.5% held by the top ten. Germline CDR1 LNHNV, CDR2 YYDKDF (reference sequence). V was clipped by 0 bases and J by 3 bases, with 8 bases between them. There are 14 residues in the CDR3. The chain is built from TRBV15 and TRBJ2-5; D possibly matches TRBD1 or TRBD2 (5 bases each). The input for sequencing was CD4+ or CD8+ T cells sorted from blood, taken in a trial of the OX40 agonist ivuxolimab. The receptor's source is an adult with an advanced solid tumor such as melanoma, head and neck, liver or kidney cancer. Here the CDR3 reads CATSRDQGEETQYF. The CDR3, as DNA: TGTGCCACCAGCAGAGATCAGGGAGAAGAGACCCAGTACTTC.